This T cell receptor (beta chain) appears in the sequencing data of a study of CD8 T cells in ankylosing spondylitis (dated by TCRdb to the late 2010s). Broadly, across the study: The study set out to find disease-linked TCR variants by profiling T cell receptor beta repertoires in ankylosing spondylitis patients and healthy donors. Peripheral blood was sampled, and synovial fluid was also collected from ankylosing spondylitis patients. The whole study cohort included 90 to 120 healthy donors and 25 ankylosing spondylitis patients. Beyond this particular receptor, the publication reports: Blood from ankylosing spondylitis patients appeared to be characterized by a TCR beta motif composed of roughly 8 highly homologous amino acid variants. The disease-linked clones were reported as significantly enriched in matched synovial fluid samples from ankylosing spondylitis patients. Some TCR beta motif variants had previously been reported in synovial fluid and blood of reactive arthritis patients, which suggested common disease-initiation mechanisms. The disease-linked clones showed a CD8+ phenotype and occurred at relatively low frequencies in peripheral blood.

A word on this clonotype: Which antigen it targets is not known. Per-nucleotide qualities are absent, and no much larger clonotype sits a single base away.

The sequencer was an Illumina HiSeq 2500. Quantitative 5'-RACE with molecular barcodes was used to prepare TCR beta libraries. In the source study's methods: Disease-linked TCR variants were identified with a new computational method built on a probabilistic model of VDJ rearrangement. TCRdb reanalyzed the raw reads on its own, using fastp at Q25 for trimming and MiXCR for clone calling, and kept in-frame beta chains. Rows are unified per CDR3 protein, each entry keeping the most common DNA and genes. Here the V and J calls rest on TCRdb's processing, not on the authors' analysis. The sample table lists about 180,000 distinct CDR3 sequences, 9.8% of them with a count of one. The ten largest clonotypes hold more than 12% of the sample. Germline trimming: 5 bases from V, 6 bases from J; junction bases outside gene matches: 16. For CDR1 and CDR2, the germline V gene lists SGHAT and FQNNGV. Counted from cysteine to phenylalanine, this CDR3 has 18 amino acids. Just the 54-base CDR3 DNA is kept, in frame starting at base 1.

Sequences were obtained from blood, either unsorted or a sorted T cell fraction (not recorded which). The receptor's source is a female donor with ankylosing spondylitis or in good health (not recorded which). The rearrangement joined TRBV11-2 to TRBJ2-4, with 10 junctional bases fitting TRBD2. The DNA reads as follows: TGTGCCAGCAGCCAAGTGGGGGGTAGCGGGAGGCCTCGAAACATTCAGTACTTC. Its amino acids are CASSQVGGSGRPRNIQYF.